This TCR beta chain was captured by sequencing in a study of cytotoxic CD8 clonotypes in ibrutinib-treated CLL. Roughly 2 micrograms of genomic DNA, which was extracted from cryopreserved PBMCs, served as the material used for the TCR beta libraries. TCRdb keeps only in-frame clones here, not all; method: immunoSEQ multiplex PCR. The sample has a few hundred thousand clones, around four fifths seen once. CDR1 and CDR2 (germline): SQVTM, ANQGSEA. The CDR3 consists of 13 residues. The rearrangement links TRBV29-1 to TRBJ2-3; tentative D call: TRBD2 (5 bases). The starting material was PBMCs, obtained before ibrutinib treatment. The source is a human donor with chronic lymphocytic leukemia. The CDR3 coding sequence is TGCAGTGCCCCGGGAAAGGGAGCAGATACGCAGTATTTT. Translated, it gives CSAPGKGADTQYF.